These T cell receptor beta chains were read from a single sample in a study of blood T cell repertoires in COVID-19. Method: immunoSEQ multiplex PCR; TCRdb's copy keeps in-frame clones and lacks some. This sample has 100,000 to 150,000 clones, with roughly 86% found just once. Sequencing was performed on peripheral blood. These receptor sequences come from an older woman with COVID-19, enrolled during active disease. Each CDR3 is given with its conserved first and last residue. D genes are given only for firm matches. A clone size is listed for some rows: how often the clone was seen (once, few, many), or a class if it is expanded.

j_call: TRBJ2-7; clone_size: -; v_call: TRBV29-1; d_call: TRBD2; cdr3_nt: TGCAGCGTTGTGGTTCGGGGCGGGGGGTTCAGCTCCTACGAGCAGTACTTC; cdr3_aa: CSVVVRGGGFSSYEQYF
j_call: TRBJ2-7; clone_size: few; v_call: TRBV2; d_call: -; cdr3_nt: TGTGCCAGCAGTGAAAACAGGGACGCCTACGAGCAGTACTTC; cdr3_aa: CASSENRDAYEQYF
j_call: TRBJ2-5; clone_size: -; v_call: TRBV27; d_call: TRBD2; cdr3_nt: TGTGCCAGCAGCCTTCAGGTCGGCGGGGGACAAGAGACCCAGTACTTC; cdr3_aa: CASSLQVGGGQETQYF
j_call: TRBJ1-2; clone_size: -; v_call: TRBV6-5; d_call: TRBD1; cdr3_nt: TGTGCCAGCAGTCCGACTAGACAGGGGGGGAATGGCTACACCTTC; cdr3_aa: CASSPTRQGGNGYTF
j_call: TRBJ1-2; clone_size: -; v_call: TRBV19; d_call: -; cdr3_nt: TGTGCCAGTAGTATAGGTCCAGCGACGAACTATGGCTACACCTTC; cdr3_aa: CASSIGPATNYGYTF
j_call: TRBJ2-7; clone_size: -; v_call: TRBV7-7; d_call: TRBD2; cdr3_nt: TGTGCCAGCAGCCCCCCGGGGCGGACTAGCGGGGGGTCGAGCTCCTACGAGCAGTACTTC; cdr3_aa: CASSPPGRTSGGSSSYEQYF
j_call: TRBJ1-6; clone_size: -; v_call: TRBV28; d_call: -; cdr3_nt: TGTGCCAGCAGTTTGGGGCAGGGTAGAACCAATTCACCCCTCCACTTT; cdr3_aa: CASSLGQGRTNSPLHF
j_call: TRBJ2-3; clone_size: -; v_call: TRBV2; d_call: TRBD2; cdr3_nt: TGTGCCAGCAGCGTACTAGCGGGGGGCACAGATACGCAGTATTTT; cdr3_aa: CASSVLAGGTDTQYF
j_call: TRBJ2-2; clone_size: -; v_call: TRBV6-5; d_call: -; cdr3_nt: TGTGCCAGCAGTTATAGAACAGGCGCAAACACCGGGGAGCTGTTTTTT; cdr3_aa: CASSYRTGANTGELFF
j_call: TRBJ2-2; clone_size: once; v_call: TRBV12-5; d_call: -; cdr3_nt: TGTGCTAGTGGTTTGCCAGGGGCCGGGGAGCTGTTTTTT; cdr3_aa: CASGLPGAGELFF
j_call: TRBJ1-1; clone_size: -; v_call: TRBV5-4; d_call: TRBD1; cdr3_nt: TGTGCCAGCAGCCCTCGGGACAGGGACTACACTGAAGCTTTCTTT; cdr3_aa: CASSPRDRDYTEAFF